Listed below are T cell receptor beta chains from one sample, sequenced in a study of shared clonotypes between healthy human individuals. Method: immunoSEQ multiplex PCR; TCRdb's copy keeps in-frame clones and lacks some. Counted here are hundreds of thousands of clones, roughly 77% occurring once; the ten biggest clones make up around 13%. Sequencing was done on a sample of PBMCs. The receptor set was obtained from a woman aged 40 to 50 in good health. Some clones in this sample may be carry-over from other donors' samples. The CDR3 runs from the conserved cysteine through the conserved F or W. Each record gives: J gene, V gene, CDR3 protein.

>TRBJ2-7|TRBV27
CASGNRDLLYEQYF
>TRBJ2-7|TRBV7-9
CASSWGLAGGPVHYEQYF
>TRBJ2-1|TRBV15
CATSSLSGSFYEQFF
>TRBJ2-1|TRBV18
CASSSDMSEQFF
>TRBJ2-2|TRBV6-4
CASSEADTNTGELFF
>TRBJ1-2|TRBV11-2
CASSFIRVRDRTNYGYTF
>TRBJ1-5|TRBV28
CASSLTWVNRNQPQHF
>TRBJ1-1|TRBV7-6
CASSLGRVTEAFF
>TRBJ2-1|TRBV6-1
CASGRRDRGIDEQFF
>TRBJ1-2|TRBV28
CASSLTGGEYGYTF
>.|TRBV4-3
CASSSAPDLNEQYF
>TRBJ2-6|TRBV15
CATSRDPVSGANVLTF
>TRBJ2-7|TRBV30
CAWRTGTSGSLQYF
>TRBJ1-1|TRBV6-5
CASSSGRGGTEAFF
>TRBJ2-7|TRBV7-2
CASSSNRQGKVHEQYF
>TRBJ2-3|TRBV7-9
CASSGRHGGTSTDTQYF
>TRBJ1-1|TRBV5-6
CASSYPGGQGASEAFF
>TRBJ2-7|TRBV14
CASSPLGGSAYEQYF
>TRBJ2-1|TRBV30
CAWGTALSSYNEQFF
>TRBJ2-5|TRBV2
CASSPDLKETQYF
>TRBJ1-2|TRBV6-1
CASIHRTGPSYGYTF
>TRBJ2-2|TRBV9
CASSLRDNTGELFF
>.|TRBV27
CASRGLYEQYF
>TRBJ1-5|TRBV5-4
CASSWTPNQPQHF
>TRBJ2-4|TRBV18
CASSLTGTTKNIQYF
>TRBJ2-3|TRBV7-8
CASSLALWVGLYF
>TRBJ2-3|TRBV6-4
CASSINGGGSTDTQYF
>TRBJ2-3|TRBV18
CASSYDRGTDTQYF
>TRBJ2-3|TRBV7-6
CASSLEGPTADTQYF
>TRBJ1-4|TRBV21-1
CANLGTLVNEKLFF
>TRBJ2-1|TRBV19
CASSTVQDEAQFF
>TRBJ2-7|TRBV4-1
CASSQVEAGGGYEQYF
>TRBJ2-5|TRBV27
CASTLDPTQYF
>TRBJ2-2|TRBV7-7
CASSPQGADTGELFF
>TRBJ2-5|TRBV7-3
CASSNTGGPEETQYF
>TRBJ1-3|TRBV28
CASSSQGDGNTIYF
>TRBJ1-2|TRBV28
CASSPPGGGYGYTF
>TRBJ2-1|TRBV7-9
CASSFRQVGSNEQFF
>TRBJ2-5|TRBV6-4
CASSDALAQETQYF
>TRBJ1-2|TRBV6-1
CASSEEWGLGYTF
>TRBJ1-5|TRBV9
CASSVDGNQPQHF
>TRBJ2-7|TRBV10-2
CASRGTSGSSYEQYF
>TRBJ2-1|TRBV5-1
CASSLVQGEGNEQFF
>TRBJ2-1|TRBV7-3
CASSRTGLARNNEQFF
>TRBJ2-5|TRBV7-8
CASSLVRGETQYF
>TRBJ2-1|TRBV7-7
CASTQIPTGTYNEQFF
>TRBJ1-2|TRBV19
CATLTGNYGYTF
>TRBJ2-5|TRBV7-2
CASSSPGRQETQYF
>TRBJ1-3|TRBV6-5
CASSYILGSGNTIYF
>TRBJ2-2|TRBV28
CASSPGDLRAGELFF
>TRBJ2-1|TRBV7-3
CASSLDGAFGGSYNEQFF
>TRBJ2-4|TRBV27
CASSSTQGIQYF
>TRBJ2-2|TRBV19
CASNTGETGTGELFF
>TRBJ1-3|TRBV9
CASSVGGQNTIYF
>TRBJ2-7|TRBV2
CASSGSREQYF